The clone carrying this T cell receptor (beta chain) has ten or more counts. Per the germline V gene, CDR1 is LGHDT and CDR2 is YNNKEL (reference sequence). This CDR3 comprises 14 residues. V was pared by 3 bases and J by 1 base, with 1 base of the junction left unmatched. The data were obtained in a study of T cells in Graves' hyperthyroidism and ophthalmopathy. From RNA transcripts, TCR beta CDR3 regions were amplified. Initially, a first-round RT-PCR of the TCR CDR3 employed the HTBI primer set. TCRdb analysed the multiplex PCR reads with MiXCR anew, one entry per CDR3 protein. The sample shows some 500,000 distinct CDR3 sequences, around an eighth of them seen only once.

The chain has TRBV3-1 and TRBJ2-3, with TRBD1 matching over 7 bases. The clonotype comes from a woman aged 18 to 35 with Graves' hyperthyroidism. The sequencing input was blood. The CDR3 loop reads CASSHGTGTDTQYF. The CDR3 DNA reads TGTGCCAGCAGCCACGGGACAGGCACAGATACGCAGTATTTT.